What follows is one T cell receptor (beta chain) and its context. What it binds is not known. Other autoimmune diseases, uncontrolled infections, pregnancy and lactation each led to patient exclusion. Thyroid ultrasound, orbital computed tomography, TRAb, serum thyroxine and clinical symptoms formed the basis of diagnosis. Amplification of the TCR beta CDR3 regions used RNA transcripts (as template). HTBI-primed first-round RT-PCR preceded second-round multiplex PCR. TCRdb itself ran the multiplex PCR reads through MiXCR, one entry per CDR3 protein. The sample includes over a million distinct CDR3 sequences, about 36% of them seen just once. These data are taken from a study of Graves' ophthalmopathy and Graves' hyperthyroidism. Findings and limits, study-wide: For predicting ophthalmopathy progression, the model had around 64% sensitivity and 72.22% specificity.

Sequenced sample: peripheral blood or thyroid tissue (not recorded which). This clonotype was sampled from an adult man with Graves' hyperthyroidism.

The CDR3 DNA reads as TGCAGCGTTGGGACAGGGCGCTATGGCTACACCTTC. It specifies CSVGTGRYGYTF. The chain combines TRBV29-1 with TRBJ1-2; 8 nucleotides match TRBD1. In germline, CDR1 is SQVTM, CDR2 ANQGSEA. CDR3 length: 12 residues. With V trimmed by 4 bases and J by 4 bases, 2 bases remained unmatched.